Following are 7 T cell receptor beta chains from one sample sequenced in a study of CD8 T cells in ankylosing spondylitis. Study-level results: One TCR beta motif, made up of seven to nine highly homologous variants, appeared characteristic of ankylosing spondylitis blood.

A single record per CDR3 protein comes from TCRdb applying MiXCR to the 5' RACE reads. The data contain fewer than 550,000 distinct CDR3 sequences, roughly 5.2% of them singletons. No cognate antigen is known for these TCRs. Sequencing was performed on blood, either unsorted or a sorted T cell fraction (not recorded which). Receptors were obtained from a male donor with ankylosing spondylitis.

This clonotype has a handful of counts. This rearrangement joins TRBV28 to TRBJ2-2; 7 nucleotides match TRBD1. The CDR3 consists of 14 residues. J gave up 0 bases and V 8 bases, and 3 bases lay outside the gene matches. CDR1 and CDR2 from the germline V gene are MDHEN and SYDVKM. The DNA of the CDR3 is TGTGCCAGCGAGGGGGCAGCGAACACCGGGGAGCTGTTTTTT. This codes for CASEGAANTGELFF.

This clonotype was picked up many times. The CDR3 region has the DNA TGTGCCAGCAGCTTTGACAGCCACGAGCAGTACTTC. It codes for CASSFDSHEQYF. This chain uses TRBV7-9 with TRBJ2-7; weak D call: TRBD1 (5 bases). From germline, CDR1 is SEHNR and CDR2 FQNEAQ (reference sequence). Trimming shortened V by 3 bases and J by 5 bases, and 8 bases separated the two germline ends. The CDR3 is 12 amino acids.

This clonotype was recorded many times. The chain uses TRBV5-1 and TRBJ2-1; possible D gene TRBD1, 5 bases. The V end lost 2 bases, the J end lost 8 bases, and 14 bases lay between the germline ends. There are 14 residues in the CDR3. Germline CDR1 SGHRS, CDR2 YFSETQ. CDR3 DNA: TGCGCCAGCAGCTTACAGGTCCCAAGCGATGAGCAGTTCTTC. Encoded protein: CASSLQVPSDEQFF.

This clonotype appeared many times. The chain recombines TRBV24-1 with TRBJ2-5; TRBD2 agrees at 9 bases. The CDR3 has 15 amino acids. V shed 4 bases, J shed 4 bases, and the junction held 6 bases outside the gene matches. Germline CDR1 reads KGHDR; CDR2 reads SFDVKD. CDR3 residues: CATSDASGTGETQYF. The CDR3 region has the DNA TGTGCCACCAGTGACGCTAGCGGGACGGGAGAGACCCAGTACTTC.

This clonotype was seen at least ten times. This rearrangement joins TRBV6-2 or TRBV6-3 to TRBJ2-6; the D is unclear. V lost 6 bases and J 5 bases, leaving 14 bases between the germline ends. This CDR3 comprises 15 residues. Per germline, CDR1 MNHEY and CDR2 SVGEGT. DNA for the CDR3: TGTGCCAGCAGCTACCTTGGGCCTCGGGCCAACGTCCTGACTTTC. The encoded protein is CASSYLGPRANVLTF.

This clonotype was counted many times. The rearrangement uses TRBV5-4 and TRBJ2-2; D remains unclear. V was shortened by 4 bases and J by 2 bases, with 6 bases between the two germline ends. The germline V gene encodes CDR1 SGHNT and CDR2 YYREEE (reference sequence). The CDR3 is 13 amino acids. CDR3 sequence reads: CASSDPNTGELFF. In nucleotides, the CDR3 is TGTGCCAGCAGCGACCCCAACACCGGGGAGCTGTTTTTT.

This clonotype was seen many times. The chain recombines TRBV20-1 with TRBJ2-7; possibly TRBD2 for D (6 bases). This CDR3 has 12 amino acids. The V gene's germline CDR1 is DFQATT and CDR2 SNEGSKA (reference sequence). This CDR3 is CRAGRGNYEQYF. The CDR3 DNA follows: TGCAGGGCGGGAAGGGGAAACTACGAGCAGTACTTC.